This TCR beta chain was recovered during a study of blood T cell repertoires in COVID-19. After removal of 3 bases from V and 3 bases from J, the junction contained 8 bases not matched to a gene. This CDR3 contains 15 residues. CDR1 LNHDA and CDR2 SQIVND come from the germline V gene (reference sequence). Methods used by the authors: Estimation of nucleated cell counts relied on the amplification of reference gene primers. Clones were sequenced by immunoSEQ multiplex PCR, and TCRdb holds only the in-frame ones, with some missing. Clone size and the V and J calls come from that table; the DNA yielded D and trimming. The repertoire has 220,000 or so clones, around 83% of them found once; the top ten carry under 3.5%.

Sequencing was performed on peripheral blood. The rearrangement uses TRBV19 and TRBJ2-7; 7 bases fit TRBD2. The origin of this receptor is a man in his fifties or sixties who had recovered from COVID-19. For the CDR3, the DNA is TGTGCCAGTAGTATCAGGGAGGGCGGAATCTACGAGCAGTACTTC. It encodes CASSIREGGIYEQYF.